This T cell receptor beta chain was identified during a study of CD8+ T cells in alopecia areata. Treatment described: oral pan-JAK inhibitor, 5-10 mg twice daily. RNA, once extracted, was reverse transcribed into cDNA for use as the sequencing template. Data came from immunoSEQ multiplex PCR; TCRdb stores just in-frame clones and leaves some out. The sample shows about 180,000 clones, 58% of them seen only once. Trimming removed 3 bases from V and 8 bases from J, with 11 bases in between. CDR1 SGHRS and CDR2 YFSETQ come from the germline V gene. The CDR3 has 13 residues. This clone was counted between two and nine times.

The chain joins TRBV5-1 to TRBJ2-2; D ambiguous. This clonotype originated in a human donor with alopecia areata. The sample was CD4+ T cells sorted from blood, taken around week 55, from a patient treated with tofacitinib. CDR3 amino acids: CASSSDPLGELFF. As DNA, the CDR3 is TGCGCCAGCAGCTCTGACCCTCTTGGGGAGCTGTTTTTT. The full variable domain, its missing parts supplied by reference TRBV5-1 and TRBJ2-2, is KAGVTQTPRYLIKTRGQQVTLSCSPISGHRSVSWYQQTPGQGLQFLFEYFSETQRNKGNFPGRFSGRQFSNSRSEMNVSTLELGDSALYLCASSSDPLGELFFGEGSRLTVL.